A selection of T cell receptor beta chains follows, all from one sample in a study of shared clonotypes between healthy human individuals. The data were produced by immunoSEQ multiplex PCR, yet TCRdb's version contains in-frame clones alone and is incomplete. The table includes some 2 million clones, 85% to 95% detected once. The sample comprised naive CD8+ T cells sorted from blood. Receptors were obtained from a man aged 18-30 years in good health. Each CDR3 is given with its conserved first and last residue. Each record gives: V gene, clone size, D gene, J gene, CDR3 DNA, CDR3 protein. The D gene is left open where the match is weak. Only part of the rows carry a size: once, few, many, or a class if the clone is expanded.

>TRBV7-6|.|.|TRBJ2-2
TGTGCCAGCAGCTTAGCGGTGTCGGCGAACACCGGGGAGCTGTTTTTT
CASSLAVSANTGELFF
>TRBV10-2|.|.|TRBJ2-1
TGCGCCAGCAGTGAGCCTGTGGAGCTGGGCTACAATGAGCAGTTCTTC
CASSEPVELGYNEQFF
>TRBV7-9|few|.|TRBJ2-7
TGTGCCAGCAGCTTACCCAGCTCCTACGAGCAGTACTTC
CASSLPSSYEQYF
>TRBV6-1|.|.|TRBJ1-1
TGTGCCAGCACCCTTAATCGGAACACTGAAGCTTTCTTT
CASTLNRNTEAFF
>TRBV4-1|.|.|TRBJ2-1
TGCGCCAGCAGCCACACACTAGGAGGGAATGAGCAGTTCTTC
CASSHTLGGNEQFF
>TRBV30|once|TRBD2|TRBJ2-7
TGTGCCTGGACGGGACTAGCGGGAGGGCGCTCTTTGGGCGAGCAGTACTTC
CAWTGLAGGRSLGEQYF
>TRBV10-1|.|TRBD2|TRBJ2-7
TGCGCCAGCAGGACTAGCGGCAAATACGAGCAGTACTTC
CASRTSGKYEQYF
>TRBV2|.|TRBD1|TRBJ2-3
TGTGCCAGCAGCCACGGACAGGGCCGCACAGATACGCAGTATTTT
CASSHGQGRTDTQYF
>TRBV30|.|.|TRBJ2-1
TGTGCCTGGAGAGAAGGGACCCCCTACAATGAGCAGTTCTTC
CAWREGTPYNEQFF
>TRBV5-1|.|.|TRBJ1-5
TGCGCCAGCAGCTTGTGGCCTAGGTGGCAGGGCGATCAGCCCCAGCATTTT
CASSLWPRWQGDQPQHF
>TRBV28|.|.|TRBJ1-5
TGTGCCAGCAGGGATTCGGACGGCTATAGCAATCAGCCCCAGCATTTT
CASRDSDGYSNQPQHF
>TRBV27|.|.|TRBJ1-5
TGTGCCAGCAGTTTGATTGGGCAGCCCCAGCATTTT
CASSLIGQPQHF
>TRBV11-2|.|.|TRBJ1-2
TGTGCCAGCAGCTTTAACGACAGACTTTATGGCTACACCTTC
CASSFNDRLYGYTF
>TRBV6-6|.|.|TRBJ2-7
TGTGCCAGCAGTTATTCCGGAGGGTTAAACTACGAGCAGTACTTC
CASSYSGGLNYEQYF
>TRBV5-5|.|TRBD2|TRBJ2-7
TGTGCCAGCAGCTTGGAACTAGCGGTAGACTACGAGCAGTACTTC
CASSLELAVDYEQYF